A single sample gave rise to the 4 T cell receptor beta chains below, sequenced in a study of shared clonotypes between healthy human individuals. The method was immunoSEQ multiplex PCR; TCRdb's version includes in-frame clones alone and lacks a portion of them. The table has about 980,000 clones, about three quarters seen once. The sample consisted of memory CD4+ T cells sorted from blood. Subset reported: CD45RA-negative fraction. The source of these receptors is a man between 18 and 35 years old in good health.

The chain uses TRBV27 and TRBJ1-1; 9 nucleotides align to TRBD1. The V and J ends lost 4 bases and 4 bases, in that order; junction bases with no gene match: 7. The CDR3 runs to 15 residues. Germline CDR1 is MNHEY and CDR2 is SMNVEV (reference sequence). The CDR3 protein is CASSSTGGDGTEAFF. DNA of the CDR3: TGTGCCAGCAGTTCCACAGGGGGCGATGGCACTGAAGCTTTCTTT.

This rearrangement joins TRBV7-8 to TRBJ1-2; D uncertain. Trimming pared 1 base from V and 0 bases from J, leaving 9 bases between. Germline values: CDR1 SGHVS, CDR2 FQNEAQ. The length of the CDR3 is 15 residues. The CDR3 spells CASSLVLSPNYGYTF. CDR3 nucleotides: TGTGCCAGCAGCTTAGTCCTCAGCCCTAACTATGGCTACACCTTC.

The chain uses TRBV6-5 and TRBJ2-7, with 10 bases that match TRBD2. The V and J ends lost 2 bases and 2 bases, in that order; junction bases with no gene match: 3. The CDR3 contains 15 residues. Germline CDR1 MNHEY, CDR2 SVGAGI. CDR3 protein: CASSYTGTSAYEQYF. The DNA for the CDR3 is TGTGCCAGCAGTTACACCGGGACTAGCGCCTACGAGCAGTACTTC.

The gene calls are TRBV6-1 and TRBJ1-6; D might be TRBD1 (5 bases). Trimming left V 7 bases short and J 10 bases short, with 14 bases between. Germline V gene sequence: CDR1 MNHNS, CDR2 SASEGT. There are 13 residues in the CDR3. The CDR3 here is CASNRQGESPLHF. CDR3 coding DNA: TGTGCCAGCAATCGTCAGGGAGAATCACCCCTCCACTTT.